What follows are 19 T cell receptor beta chains derived from one specimen sequenced in a study of blood T cell repertoires in COVID-19 (dated by TCRdb to 2020 to 2021). The library relied on the immunoSEQ multiplex PCR assay. TCRdb's version of the immuneACCESS table is confined to in-frame rearrangements and falls short of the full clone set. An unresolved V gene accounts for under half of the shortfall where checked; the remainder is of unknown origin. Present in this sample are about 310,000 clones, roughly 85% of which were seen just once. The ten largest clones capture about 2% of the sample. Sequencing input: PBMCs or T cells enriched from blood (not recorded which). All receptors come from a woman between 25 and 40 years old who had been exposed to COVID-19.

The CDR3: CASSQETGLYGYTF. The CDR3 DNA is TGTGCCAGCAGCCAAGAGACAGGTCTCTATGGCTACACCTTC. This sequence joins TRBV3-1 (or the pseudogene TRBV3-2) and TRBJ1-2, with a tentative D call TRBD1 (6 bases). The germline V and J ends were trimmed by 0 bases and 4 bases, with 9 bases remaining between them. The CDR3 is 14 amino acids. Per germline, CDR1 LGHDT and CDR2 YNNKEL (reference sequence).

The chain recombines TRBV7-3 with TRBJ2-7, with a weak D call TRBD1 (6 bases). V shed 2 bases and J shed 3 bases, with 14 bases lying between them. Germline CDR1 and CDR2: SGHTA and FQGTGA. The CDR3 has 15 residues. The CDR3 reads CASSLYQGLIYEQYF. CDR3 sequence (DNA): TGTGCCAGCAGCTTATACCAGGGGCTAATCTACGAGCAGTACTTC.

The rearrangement joins TRBV25-1 to TRBJ1-1; the D is unclear. CDR3 size: 11 residues. Trimming removed 4 bases from V and 11 bases from J, with 11 bases in between. Germline-derived CDR1 and CDR2 are MGHDK and SYGVNS. CDR3 sequence reads: CASSVIGRAFF. As DNA, the CDR3 is TGTGCCAGCAGTGTCATAGGGAGGGCTTTCTTT.

V and J are TRBV6-5 and TRBJ2-3; 9 bases line up with TRBD2. J gave up 5 bases and V 0 bases, and 3 bases lay outside the gene matches. The CDR3 has 15 amino acids. The germline gives CDR1 MNHEY, CDR2 SVGAGI. CDR3: CASSYSAGGQDTQYF. The DNA for the CDR3 is TGTGCCAGCAGTTACTCTGCGGGGGGGCAAGATACGCAGTATTTT.

As concerns this clone: This same CDR3 is encoded by further DNA sequences in the sample. This sequence joins TRBV27 and TRBJ2-3, with 7 bases identical to TRBD2. Trimming removed 3 bases from V and 3 bases from J; junction bases left unmatched: 3. CDR3 length equals 14 residues. The germline gives CDR1 MNHEY, CDR2 SMNVEV (reference sequence). This chain's CDR3 is CASSLWGGTDTQYF. DNA of the CDR3: TGTGCCAGCAGTTTGTGGGGAGGGACAGATACGCAGTATTTT.

The V and J genes are TRBV15 and TRBJ2-3; 9 bases match TRBD2. Germline lookup yields CDR1 LNHNV and CDR2 YYDKDF (reference sequence). The CDR3 runs to 16 residues. After removal of 3 bases from V and 2 bases from J, the junction contained 6 bases not matched to a gene. The CDR3 nucleotides are TGTGCCACCAGCAGTATAGCGGGGGCCTCCACAGATACGCAGTATTTT. This translates into CATSSIAGASTDTQYF.

This chain links TRBV28 with TRBJ2-7; 7 bases match TRBD1. CDR3 length: 15 amino acids. Trimming cost V 1 base and J 6 bases; bases outside gene matches: 9. Germline V CDR1 and CDR2: MDHEN, SYDVKM. CDR3 region: CASSLLQGQSFEQYF. The CDR3 DNA reads as TGTGCCAGCAGTTTATTGCAGGGACAGAGTTTCGAGCAGTACTTC.

The chain links TRBV18 to TRBJ2-1; a weak D match, TRBD1 (6 bases). Germline CDR1 reads KGHSH; CDR2 reads LQKENI. This CDR3 region has 17 residues. V lost 1 base and J lost 6, with 19 bases in between. In nucleotides, the CDR3 is TGTGCCAGCTCACCACTCCGTAGGACAGAGAGATCCAATGAGCAGTTCTTC. Protein sequence: CASSPLRRTERSNEQFF.

The chain uses TRBV11-2 and TRBJ2-5, with 10 nucleotides matching TRBD1. With 2 bases clipped from V and 7 bases from J, the junction kept 4 bases outside the gene matches. The germline CDR1 and CDR2 sequences are SGHAT and FQNNGV. This CDR3 is built from 14 residues. CDR3: CASSLRDRGATQYF. CDR3 DNA sequence: TGTGCCAGCAGCTTACGGGACAGGGGCGCGACCCAGTACTTC.

The V call is TRBV6-1, the J call TRBJ2-3, with 11 bases fitting TRBD2. V trimming: 4 bases; J trimming: 3 bases; junction bases outside the gene matches: 6. CDR3 length equals 16 residues. Germline lookup yields CDR1 MNHNS and CDR2 SASEGT. CDR3 nucleotide sequence: TGTGCCAGCAGTGGACTAGCGGGACTTGGGACAGATACGCAGTATTTT. Its translation is CASSGLAGLGTDTQYF.

This chain uses TRBV6-5 with TRBJ1-4, with 7 bases that match TRBD1. Losses at the gene ends were 6 bases for V and 5 bases for J; bases not matched to a gene: 6. The CDR3 runs to 14 residues. CDR1 is MNHEY and CDR2 is SVGAGI in the germline V gene. The CDR3 protein is CASRLTGSNEKLFF. CDR3 sequence (DNA): TGTGCCAGCAGGTTGACAGGGTCAAATGAAAAACTGTTTTTT.

This clone came up a few times. This sample also contains other DNA sequences that code for the same CDR3. The genes are TRBV5-1 and TRBJ1-2; a possible D gene is TRBD1 (5 bases). There are 13 residues in the CDR3. Trimming removed 0 bases from V and 4 bases from J, with 7 bases in between. Germline V gives CDR1 SGHRS, CDR2 YFSETQ. The CDR3 sequence: CASSLDTGYGYTF. DNA of the CDR3: TGCGCCAGCAGCTTGGATACAGGCTATGGCTACACCTTC.

This chain links TRBV5-8 with TRBJ1-1, with TRBD1 identical over 9 bases. The germline CDR1 and CDR2 sequences are SGHTS and YDEGEE. V shed 5 bases and J 1 base; nucleotides not matched to a gene: 9. The CDR3 sequence is 16 residues long. The CDR3: CASRLDRGGPNTEAFF. DNA of the CDR3: TGTGCCAGCAGACTTGACAGGGGGGGACCGAACACTGAAGCTTTCTTT.

The chain uses TRBV5-1 and TRBJ2-7, with 7 bases that match TRBD1. Looked up from germline, CDR1 is SGHRS and CDR2 is YFSETQ. The trim removed 4 bases at V and 6 bases at J, leaving 13 bases unmatched. This CDR3 region has 15 residues. This CDR3 is CASSATGTATAEQYF. The CDR3 nucleotides are TGCGCCAGCAGCGCAACCGGGACAGCCACCGCCGAGCAGTACTTC. Filled out from reference TRBV5-1 and TRBJ2-7, the complete variable domain reads KAGVTQTPRYLIKTRGQQVTLSCSPISGHRSVSWYQQTPGQGLQFLFEYFSETQRNKGNFPGRFSGRQFSNSRSEMNVSTLELGDSALYLCASSATGTATAEQYFGPGTRLTVT.

The genes are TRBV7-2 and TRBJ1-6; D not resolved. The V end lost 1 base, the J end lost 7 bases, and 5 bases lay between the germline ends. This CDR3 contains 13 residues. The germline V gene has CDR1 SGHTA and CDR2 FQGNSA. In DNA form, the CDR3 reads TGTGCCAGCAGCTTAGGGGCCAATTCACCCCTCCACTTT. It translates to CASSLGANSPLHF.

DNA for the CDR3: TGTGCCACCAGCAGAGTACGGGAAGCTAACTATGGCTACACCTTC. This codes for CATSRVREANYGYTF. The rearrangement uses TRBV15 and TRBJ1-2; no clear D gene. The length of the CDR3 is 15 residues. Germline-derived CDR1 and CDR2 are LNHNV and YYDKDF (reference sequence). Trimming pared 1 base from V and 0 bases from J, leaving 9 bases between.

V and J are TRBV6-4 and TRBJ2-3, with 10 positions matching TRBD2. The junction had 7 bases not matched to a gene; V was cut back by 6 bases and J by 4 bases. Germline values: CDR1 MRHNA, CDR2 SNTAGT. The CDR3 consists of 15 residues. CDR3 sequence reads: CASSEAGGPADTQYF. The CDR3 bases are TGTGCCAGCAGCGAAGCGGGGGGGCCCGCAGATACGCAGTATTTT.

This rearrangement joins TRBV18 to TRBJ1-5; D is ambiguous. The CDR3 is 15 residues long. The germline V and J ends were trimmed by 2 bases and 5 bases, with 13 bases remaining between them. Germline CDR1 and CDR2: KGHSH and LQKENI. DNA of the CDR3: TGTGCCAGCTCACCAAATAACGAATACTATCAGCCCCAGCATTTT. Protein: CASSPNNEYYQPQHF.

The genes are TRBV28 and TRBJ1-5, with 10 positions matching TRBD1. With V trimmed by 4 bases and J by 7 bases, 4 bases remained unmatched. CDR1 MDHEN and CDR2 SYDVKM come from the germline V gene. The CDR3 loop spans 14 amino acids. CDR3 nucleotide sequence: TGTGCCAGCAGTTGGGGACAGGGGATACAGCCCCAGCATTTT. Translation gives CASSWGQGIQPQHF.